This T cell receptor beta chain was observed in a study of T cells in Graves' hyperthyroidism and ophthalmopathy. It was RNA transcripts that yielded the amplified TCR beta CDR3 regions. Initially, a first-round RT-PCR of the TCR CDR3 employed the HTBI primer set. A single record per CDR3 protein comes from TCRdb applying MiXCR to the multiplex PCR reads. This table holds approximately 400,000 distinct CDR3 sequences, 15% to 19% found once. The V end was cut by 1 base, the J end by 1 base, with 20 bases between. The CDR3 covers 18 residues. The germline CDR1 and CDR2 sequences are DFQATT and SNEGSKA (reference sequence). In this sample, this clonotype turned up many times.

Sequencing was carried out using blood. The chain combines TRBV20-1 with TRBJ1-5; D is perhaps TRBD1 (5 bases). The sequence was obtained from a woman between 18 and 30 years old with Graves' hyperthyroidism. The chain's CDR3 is CSARGSPQAGVSNQPQHF. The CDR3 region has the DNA TGCAGTGCTAGAGGATCCCCACAGGCGGGAGTAAGCAATCAGCCCCAGCATTTT.